These 5 T cell receptor beta chains were all obtained from the same sample, sequenced in a study of shared clonotypes between healthy human individuals. This table comes from immunoSEQ multiplex PCR, and its TCRdb copy is limited to in-frame clones, with some not included. The data contain about 2,100,000 clones, 93% of them singletons. Terminally differentiated effector memory CD45RA+ cells were left out of the naive CD8 fraction, which was CD45RO-negative and positively selected for CCR7. Specimen: naive CD8+ T cells from PBMCs. The receptors stem from a man between 18 and 29 years old in good health. Some clones in this sample may be carry-over from other donors' samples.

The table lists this clone with a few counts. V gene TRBV30 combines with J gene TRBJ1-1; no clear D gene. Per the germline V gene, CDR1 is GTSNPN and CDR2 is SVGIG (reference sequence). Trimming shortened V by 0 bases and J by 6 bases, and 8 bases separated the two germline ends. The CDR3 length is 12 residues. CDR3 sequence (DNA): TGTGCCTGGAGTGTGAGCAGCGCTGAAGCTTTCTTT. Protein sequence: CAWSVSSAEAFF. Full variable domain (outside the CDR3, taken from reference TRBV30 and TRBJ1-1): SQTIHQWPATLVQPVGSPLSLECTVEGTSNPNLYWYRQAAGRGLQLLFYSVGIGQISSEVPQNLSASRPQDRQFILSSKKLLLSDSGFYLCAWSVSSAEAFFGQGTRLTVV.

Remarks on this clone: The junction shows a germline mismatch at one end, possibly a read error. The chain combines TRBV7-9 with TRBJ1-2, with D unclear. The CDR3 is 12 residues long. Per germline, CDR1 SEHNR and CDR2 FQNEAQ (reference sequence). CDR3: CASSLNNWVADF. The CDR3 region has the DNA TGTGCCAGCAGCTTAAACAATTGGGTGGCAGACTTC.

The J gene is TRBJ2-3, the V gene TRBV5-8; tentative D call: TRBD2 (6 bases). Deletions cut 3 bases from V and 2 bases from J, with 13 bases between. The length of the CDR3 is 15 residues. Looked up from germline, CDR1 is SGHTS and CDR2 is YDEGEE. CDR3 amino acids: CASSSAGPLTDTQYF. The DNA for the CDR3 is TGTGCCAGCAGCTCGGCGGGACCTCTCACAGATACGCAGTATTTT.

CDR3 DNA: TGTGCCAGCAGTTTTGTTGGCGGGAGTGTGGCAGATACGCAGTATTTT. Translated: CASSFVGGSVADTQYF. The gene calls are TRBV28 and TRBJ2-3, with TRBD2 identical over 7 bases. The junction had 10 bases not matched to a gene; V was cut back by 3 bases and J by 4 bases. The germline V gene has CDR1 MDHEN and CDR2 SYDVKM. The CDR3 is made up of 16 amino acids.

The J gene is TRBJ1-5, the V gene TRBV19, with D perhaps matching TRBD1 (6 bases). The length of the CDR3 is 15 residues. Trimming cost V 3 bases and J 5 bases, with 14 bases left between them. CDR1 and CDR2 (germline): LNHDA, SQIVND (reference sequence). The DNA of the CDR3 is TGTGCCAGTAGTATCCGAGGGGACACGGATCAGCCCCAGCATTTT. Translating it yields CASSIRGDTDQPQHF.